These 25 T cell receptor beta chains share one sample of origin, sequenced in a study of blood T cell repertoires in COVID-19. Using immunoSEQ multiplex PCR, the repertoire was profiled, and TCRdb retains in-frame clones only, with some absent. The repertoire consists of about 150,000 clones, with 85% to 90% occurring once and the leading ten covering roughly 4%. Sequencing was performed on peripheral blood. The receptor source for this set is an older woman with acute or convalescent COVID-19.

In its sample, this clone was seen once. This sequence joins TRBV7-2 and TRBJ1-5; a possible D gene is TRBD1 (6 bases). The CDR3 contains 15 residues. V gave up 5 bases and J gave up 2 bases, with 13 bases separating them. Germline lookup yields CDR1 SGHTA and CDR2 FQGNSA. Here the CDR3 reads CASSQGGARNQPQHF. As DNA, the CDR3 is TGTGCCAGCAGCCAAGGGGGGGCGCGCAATCAGCCCCAGCATTTT.

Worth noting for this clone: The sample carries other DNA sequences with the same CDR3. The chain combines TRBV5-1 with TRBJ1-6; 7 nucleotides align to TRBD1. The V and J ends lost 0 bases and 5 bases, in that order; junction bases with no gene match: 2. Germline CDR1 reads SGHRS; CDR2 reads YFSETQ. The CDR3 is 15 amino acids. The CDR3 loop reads CASSLGQGHNSPLHF. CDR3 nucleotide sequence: TGCGCCAGCAGCTTGGGACAGGGCCATAATTCACCCCTCCACTTT.

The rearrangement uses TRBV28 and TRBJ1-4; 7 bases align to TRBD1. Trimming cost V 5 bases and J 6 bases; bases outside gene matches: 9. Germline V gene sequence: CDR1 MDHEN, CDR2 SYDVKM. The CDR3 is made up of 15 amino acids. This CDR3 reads CASSARTGFDEKLFF. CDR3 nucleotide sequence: TGTGCCAGCAGTGCGAGGACAGGTTTTGATGAAAAACTGTTTTTT.

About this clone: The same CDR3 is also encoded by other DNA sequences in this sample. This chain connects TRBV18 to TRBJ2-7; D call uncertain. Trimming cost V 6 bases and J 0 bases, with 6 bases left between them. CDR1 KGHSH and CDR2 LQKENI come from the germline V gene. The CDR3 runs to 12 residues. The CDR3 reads CASSPSSYEQYF. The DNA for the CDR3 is TGTGCCAGCTCCCCTAGCTCCTACGAGCAGTACTTC. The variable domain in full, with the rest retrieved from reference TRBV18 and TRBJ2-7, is NAGVMQNPRHLVRRRGQEARLRCSPMKGHSHVYWYRQLPEEGLKFMVYLQKENIIDESGMPKERFSAEFPKEGPSILRIQQVVRGDSAAYFCASSPSSYEQYFGPGTRLTVT.

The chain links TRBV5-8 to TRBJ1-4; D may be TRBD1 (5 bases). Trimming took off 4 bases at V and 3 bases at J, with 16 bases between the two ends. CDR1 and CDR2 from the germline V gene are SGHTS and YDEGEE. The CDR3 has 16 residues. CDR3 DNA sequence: TGTGCCAGCAGCCCACGGGGGGTTTCGGCTAATGAAAAACTGTTTTTT. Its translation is CASSPRGVSANEKLFF.

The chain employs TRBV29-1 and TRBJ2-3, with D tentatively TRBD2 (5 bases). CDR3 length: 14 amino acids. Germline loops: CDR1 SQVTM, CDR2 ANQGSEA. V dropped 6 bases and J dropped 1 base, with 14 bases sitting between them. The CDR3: CSVVLEHGTDTQYF. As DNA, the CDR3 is TGCAGCGTCGTACTAGAACATGGCACAGATACGCAGTATTTT.

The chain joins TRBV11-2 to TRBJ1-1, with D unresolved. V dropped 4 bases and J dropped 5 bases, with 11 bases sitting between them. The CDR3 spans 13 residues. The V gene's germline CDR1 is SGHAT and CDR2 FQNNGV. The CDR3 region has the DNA TGTGCCAGCAGCTCTTCTGGTCGGACTGAAGCTTTCTTT. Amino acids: CASSSSGRTEAFF. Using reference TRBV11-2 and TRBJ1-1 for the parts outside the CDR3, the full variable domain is EAGVAQSPRYKIIEKRQSVAFWCNPISGHATLYWYQQILGQGPKLLIQFQNNGVVDDSQLPKDRFSAERLKGVDSTLKIQPAKLEDSAVYLCASSSSGRTEAFFGQGTRLTVV.

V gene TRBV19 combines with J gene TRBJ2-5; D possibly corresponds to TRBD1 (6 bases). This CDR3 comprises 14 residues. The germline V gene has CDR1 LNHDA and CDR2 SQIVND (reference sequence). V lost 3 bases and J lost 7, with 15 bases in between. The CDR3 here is CASSIGQGKATQYF. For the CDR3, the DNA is TGTGCCAGTAGTATCGGCCAGGGGAAGGCGACCCAGTACTTC.

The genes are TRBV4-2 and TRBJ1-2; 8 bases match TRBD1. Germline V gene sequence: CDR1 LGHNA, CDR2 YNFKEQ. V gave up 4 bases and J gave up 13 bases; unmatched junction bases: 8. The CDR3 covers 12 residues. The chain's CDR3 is CASSLGTGSVTF. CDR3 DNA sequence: TGTGCCAGCAGCCTTGGGACAGGATCGGTCACCTTC.

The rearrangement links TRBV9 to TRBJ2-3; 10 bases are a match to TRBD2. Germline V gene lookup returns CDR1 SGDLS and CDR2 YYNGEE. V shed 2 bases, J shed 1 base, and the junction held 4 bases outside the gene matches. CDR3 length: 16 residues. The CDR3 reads CASSVGLAGGTDTQYF. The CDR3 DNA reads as TGTGCCAGCAGCGTGGGGCTAGCGGGAGGCACAGATACGCAGTATTTT.

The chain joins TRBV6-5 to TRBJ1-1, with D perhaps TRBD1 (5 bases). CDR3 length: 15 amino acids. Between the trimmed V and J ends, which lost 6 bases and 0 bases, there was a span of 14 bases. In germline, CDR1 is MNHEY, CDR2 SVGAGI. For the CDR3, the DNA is TGTGCCAGCAGCAAAGAGCGGGGGATGAACACTGAAGCTTTCTTT. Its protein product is CASSKERGMNTEAFF.

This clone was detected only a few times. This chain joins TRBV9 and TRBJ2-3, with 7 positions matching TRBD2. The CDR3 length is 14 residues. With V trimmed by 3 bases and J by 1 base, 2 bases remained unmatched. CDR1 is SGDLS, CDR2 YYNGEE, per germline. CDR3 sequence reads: CASSASGGTDTQYF. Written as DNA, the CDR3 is TGTGCCAGCAGCGCCAGCGGGGGCACAGATACGCAGTATTTT.

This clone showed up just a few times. This CDR3 reads CASSPENIQYF. CDR3 DNA: TGTGCCAGCTCCCCGGAAAACATTCAGTACTTC. The chain couples TRBV18 to TRBJ2-4; no reliable D call. V was shortened by 6 bases and J by 5 bases, with 5 bases between the two germline ends. Germline values: CDR1 KGHSH, CDR2 LQKENI. CDR3 length equals 11 residues. The whole variable domain, filled in from reference TRBV18 and TRBJ2-4, reads NAGVMQNPRHLVRRRGQEARLRCSPMKGHSHVYWYRQLPEEGLKFMVYLQKENIIDESGMPKERFSAEFPKEGPSILRIQQVVRGDSAAYFCASSPENIQYFGAGTRLSVL.

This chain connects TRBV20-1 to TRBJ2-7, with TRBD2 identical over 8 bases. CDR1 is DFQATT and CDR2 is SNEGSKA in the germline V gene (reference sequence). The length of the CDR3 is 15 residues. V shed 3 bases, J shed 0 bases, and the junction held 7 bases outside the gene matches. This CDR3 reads CSASGGRPPSYEQYF. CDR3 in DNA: TGCAGTGCTAGTGGCGGGAGGCCCCCCTCCTACGAGCAGTACTTC.

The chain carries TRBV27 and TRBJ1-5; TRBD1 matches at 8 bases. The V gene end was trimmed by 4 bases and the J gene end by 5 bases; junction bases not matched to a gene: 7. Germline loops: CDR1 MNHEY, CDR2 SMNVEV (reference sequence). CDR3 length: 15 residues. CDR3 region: CASSSTGTGYQPQHF. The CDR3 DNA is TGTGCCAGCAGTTCCACCGGGACAGGATATCAGCCCCAGCATTTT.

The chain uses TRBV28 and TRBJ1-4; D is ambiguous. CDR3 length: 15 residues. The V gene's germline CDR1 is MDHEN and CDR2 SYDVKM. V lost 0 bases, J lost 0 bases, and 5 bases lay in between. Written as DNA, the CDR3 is TGTGCCAGCAGTTTATGGTTCGCAACTAATGAAAAACTGTTTTTT. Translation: CASSLWFATNEKLFF.

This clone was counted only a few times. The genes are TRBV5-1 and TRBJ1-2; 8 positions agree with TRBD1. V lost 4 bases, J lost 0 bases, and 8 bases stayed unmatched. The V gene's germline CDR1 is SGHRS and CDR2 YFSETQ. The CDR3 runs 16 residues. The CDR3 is CASSKGQENTNYGYTF. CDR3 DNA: TGCGCCAGCAGCAAGGGACAGGAGAACACTAACTATGGCTACACCTTC.

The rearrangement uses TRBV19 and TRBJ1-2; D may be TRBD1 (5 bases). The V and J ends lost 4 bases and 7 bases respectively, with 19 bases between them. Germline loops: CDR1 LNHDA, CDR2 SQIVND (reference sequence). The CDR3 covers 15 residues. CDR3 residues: CASSTQGRARSGYTF. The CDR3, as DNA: TGTGCCAGTAGTACCCAGGGCAGAGCCCGTAGTGGCTACACCTTC. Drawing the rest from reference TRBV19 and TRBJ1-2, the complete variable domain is DGGITQSPKYLFRKEGQNVTLSCEQNLNHDAMYWYRQDPGQGLRLIYYSQIVNDFQKGDIAEGYSVSREKKESFPLTVTSAQKNPTAFYLCASSTQGRARSGYTFGSGTRLTVV.

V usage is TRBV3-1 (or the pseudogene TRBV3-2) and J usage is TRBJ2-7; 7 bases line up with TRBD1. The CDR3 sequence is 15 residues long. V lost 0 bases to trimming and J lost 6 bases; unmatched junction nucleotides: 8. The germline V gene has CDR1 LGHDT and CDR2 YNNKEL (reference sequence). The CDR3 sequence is CASSQEVPGGREQYF. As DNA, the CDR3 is TGTGCCAGCAGCCAAGAGGTCCCAGGGGGTCGCGAGCAGTACTTC.

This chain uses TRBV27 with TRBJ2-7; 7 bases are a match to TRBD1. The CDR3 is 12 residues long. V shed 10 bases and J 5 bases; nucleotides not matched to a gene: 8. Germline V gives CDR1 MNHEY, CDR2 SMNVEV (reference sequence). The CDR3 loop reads CATSTGVNEQYF. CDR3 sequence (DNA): TGTGCCACCTCAACAGGGGTAAACGAGCAGTACTTC.

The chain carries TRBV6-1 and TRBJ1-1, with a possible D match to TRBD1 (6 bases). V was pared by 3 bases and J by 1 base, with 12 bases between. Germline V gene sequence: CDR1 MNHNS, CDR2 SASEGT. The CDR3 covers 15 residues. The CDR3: CASSEVGRGNTEAFF. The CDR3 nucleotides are TGTGCCAGCAGTGAGGTGGGCAGGGGGAACACTGAAGCTTTCTTT.

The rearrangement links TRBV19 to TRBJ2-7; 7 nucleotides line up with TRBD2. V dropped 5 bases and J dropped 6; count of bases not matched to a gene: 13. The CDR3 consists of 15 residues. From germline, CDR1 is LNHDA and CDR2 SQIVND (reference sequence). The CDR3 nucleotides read TGTGCCAGTAGTCCCCCGGGGAGGGCGAGGGTCGAGCAGTACTTC. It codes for CASSPPGRARVEQYF.

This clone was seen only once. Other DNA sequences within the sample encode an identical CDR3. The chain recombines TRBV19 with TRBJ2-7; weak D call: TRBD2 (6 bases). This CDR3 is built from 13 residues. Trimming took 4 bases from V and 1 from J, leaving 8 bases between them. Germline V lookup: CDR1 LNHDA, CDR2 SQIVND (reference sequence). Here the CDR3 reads CASSTGTSYEQYF. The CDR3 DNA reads TGTGCCAGTAGTACTGGGACTTCCTACGAGCAGTACTTC.

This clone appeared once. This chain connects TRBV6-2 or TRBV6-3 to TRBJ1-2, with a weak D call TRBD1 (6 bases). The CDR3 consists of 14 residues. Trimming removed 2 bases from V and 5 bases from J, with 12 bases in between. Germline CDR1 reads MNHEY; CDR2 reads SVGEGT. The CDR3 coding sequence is TGTGCCAGCAGTTACCCGGGAGGGGGGTATGGCTACACCTTC. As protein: CASSYPGGGYGYTF.

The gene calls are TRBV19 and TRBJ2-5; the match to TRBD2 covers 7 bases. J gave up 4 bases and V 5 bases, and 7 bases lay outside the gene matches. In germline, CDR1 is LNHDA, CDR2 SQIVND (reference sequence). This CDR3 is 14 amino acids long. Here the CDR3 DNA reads TGTGCCAGTAGTCTCCTGATAGCGGGAGAGACCCAGTACTTC. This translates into CASSLLIAGETQYF.